The rows below give T cell receptor beta chains drawn from one sample of a study of T cells in Graves' hyperthyroidism and ophthalmopathy. MiXCR, run by TCRdb on the multiplex PCR reads, gives a single entry per CDR3 protein. The data contain under 450,000 distinct CDR3 sequences, approximately 13% of them seen just once; the ten biggest clones take up about a fifth. Sequenced material: blood. These receptors all stem from a man aged 25-40 years with Graves' hyperthyroidism that later progressed to Graves' ophthalmopathy. The CDR3 runs from the conserved cysteine through the conserved F or W. The D gene is left open where the match is weak. Where a row states a size, it is once, few, many or the class of an expanded clone; other rows omit it.

V gene,clone size,J gene,D gene,CDR3 DNA,CDR3 protein
TRBV11-3,many,TRBJ2-1,.,TGTGCCAGCACCCGATGGTCCCATGAGCAGTTCTTC,CASTRWSHEQFF
TRBV28,many,TRBJ1-6,.,TGTGCCAGCATCCCCAGGAGGCGGAATTATAATTCACCCCTCCACTTT,CASIPRRRNYNSPLHF
TRBV7-3,.,TRBJ2-3,TRBD2,TGTGCCAGCAGCTTGGGGACCAGCGGGGCGATAGATACGCAGTATTTT,CASSLGTSGAIDTQYF
TRBV20-1,few,TRBJ1-3,.,TGCAGTGCTAGAGATTCGGGGCCTGGAAACACCATATATTTT,CSARDSGPGNTIYF
TRBV6-4,.,TRBJ2-5,.,TGTGCCAGCAGCCCCTCGTCGGTGGCCGGGGAGACCCAGTACTTC,CASSPSSVAGETQYF
TRBV12-3/TRBV12-4,many,TRBJ2-5,.,TGTGCCAGCAGCCCGAGTAGCGCCGGGACCCAGTACTTC,CASSPSSAGTQYF
TRBV14,few,TRBJ2-3,.,TGTGCCAGCAGTCAAGTTCGCACCCTGACACGAGATACGCAGTATTTT,CASSQVRTLTRDTQYF
TRBV30,many,TRBJ1-5,.,TGTGCCTGGAGTGAGGGCAATCAGCCCCAGCATTTT,CAWSEGNQPQHF
TRBV5-1,.,TRBJ2-1,.,TGCGCCAGCAGCTCAATCAAAGGGAATGAGCAGTTCTTC,CASSSIKGNEQFF
TRBV12-3/TRBV12-4,many,TRBJ1-1,.,TGTGCCAGCAGTTTAGTGGGCCTTAACACTGAAGCTTTCTTT,CASSLVGLNTEAFF
TRBV4-2,.,TRBJ2-5,TRBD2,TGTGCCAGCAGCCAAGAAGCGGGGACCATCCAAGAGACCCAGTACTTC,CASSQEAGTIQETQYF
TRBV12-5,.,TRBJ1-1,.,TGTGCTAGTGGTCCAGGATTGAACACTGAAGCTTTCTTT,CASGPGLNTEAFF
TRBV20-1,few,TRBJ1-2,.,TGCAGTGCTAGAGATCAGGGGCGCTATGGCTACACCTTC,CSARDQGRYGYTF
TRBV2,many,TRBJ1-5,TRBD1,TGTGCCAGCAGTAAAGACAGGGACCAGCCCCAGCATTTT,CASSKDRDQPQHF
TRBV28,many,TRBJ1-2,TRBD1,TGTGCCAGCAGACCCCAGACAGGGGAGAGAGACTACACCTTC,CASRPQTGERDYTF
TRBV7-8,many,TRBJ2-1,.,TGTGCCAGCAGCCGAAGGGGGAGCTCCTACAATGAGCAGTTCTTC,CASSRRGSSYNEQFF
TRBV3-1,.,TRBJ2-5,TRBD2,TGTGCCAGCAGCCAAGATATACTAGCGGGGGGGCGACAAGAGACCCAGTACTTC,CASSQDILAGGRQETQYF
TRBV14,.,TRBJ1-3,.,TGTGCCAGCAGCCAAGATTCGGGTTTCTACTCTGGAAACACCATATATTTT,CASSQDSGFYSGNTIYF
TRBV7-9,.,TRBJ2-3,TRBD2,TGTGCCAGCAGCTCGGGACTAGCGGGGGGGGTAGATACGCAGTATTTT,CASSSGLAGGVDTQYF
TRBV5-1,many,TRBJ1-1,.,TGCGCCAGCAGCTCCGCACCGAACACTGAAGCTTTCTTT,CASSSAPNTEAFF
TRBV19,.,TRBJ1-1,.,TGTGCCAGTAGTATAAAGGGAACTGAAGCTTTCTTT,CASSIKGTEAFF
TRBV27,few,TRBJ2-7,.,TGTGTCAGCAGTTTTGACCGCGCCAACGAGCAGTACTTC,CVSSFDRANEQYF
TRBV19,few,TRBJ2-7,TRBD2,TGTGCCAGTAGCCCACTAGCGGGGGCTTCCTACGAGCAGTACTTC,CASSPLAGASYEQYF
TRBV24-1,.,TRBJ2-1,TRBD2,TGTGCCACCAGTGGGGCGGGGGAGGCGCCCAATGAGCAGTTCTTC,CATSGAGEAPNEQFF
TRBV9,many,TRBJ2-3,.,TGTGCCAGCAGCGTAGGACAGGACTGGGGAGATACGCAGTATTTT,CASSVGQDWGDTQYF
TRBV6-1,many,TRBJ1-5,TRBD1,TGTGCCAGCAGTTTCAACAGGGGAGGCCTTAATCAGCCCCAGCATTTT,CASSFNRGGLNQPQHF
TRBV28,many,TRBJ1-1,.,TGTGCCTCTGGCGACCCCGGAGAGAACACTGAAGCTTTCTTT,CASGDPGENTEAFF
TRBV20-1,few,TRBJ2-1,TRBD2,TGCAGTGCTAAGGGACTAGCGAGTAGAAATGAGCAGTTCTTC,CSAKGLASRNEQFF
TRBV11-2,many,TRBJ2-7,TRBD2,TGTGCCAGCACACTAGCGGGGAACTCCTACGAGCAGTACTTC,CASTLAGNSYEQYF
TRBV20-1,many,TRBJ2-5,.,TGCAGTGCTAGAGCCCCCAGACTCCAAGAGACCCAGTACTTC,CSARAPRLQETQYF
TRBV5-1,.,TRBJ2-5,TRBD1,TGCGCCAGCAGCTCCAGGACAGGGATGGGAGAGACCCAGTACTTC,CASSSRTGMGETQYF
TRBV11-1,many,TRBJ2-5,TRBD2,TGTGCCAGCAGCTTCCTAAGCGGGGACCTACAAGAGACCCAGTACTTC,CASSFLSGDLQETQYF
TRBV10-3,few,TRBJ1-6,TRBD1,TGTGCCATCAGTGAGTCGACAGGGAGTAATTCACCCCTCCACTTT,CAISESTGSNSPLHF
TRBV9,.,TRBJ1-1,.,TGTGCCAGCAGCGTAGAGCCCAACGCTGAAGCTTTCTTT,CASSVEPNAEAFF
TRBV3-1,many,TRBJ2-4,TRBD2,TGTGCCAGCAGCCAAGACGGGACTAGCGTCAACATTCAGTACTTC,CASSQDGTSVNIQYF
TRBV4-1,few,TRBJ1-4,TRBD1,TGCGCCAGCAGCCAAGGGGACAGGGCTAATGAAAAACTGTTTTTT,CASSQGDRANEKLFF
TRBV28,many,TRBJ1-5,TRBD1,TGTGCCAGCAGTTTTCGGACAGGGGGCTATCAGCCCCAGCATTTT,CASSFRTGGYQPQHF
TRBV2,many,TRBJ2-3,TRBD2,TGTGCCAGCAGTACCCGCTTGGCCTCTAGCGGGGGAACAGATACGCAGTATTTT,CASSTRLASSGGTDTQYF
TRBV2,.,TRBJ1-5,.,TGTGCCAGCTGCAGACAGAATGGCAATCAACCCCAGCATTTT,CASCRQNGNQPQHF
TRBV24-1,many,TRBJ2-1,TRBD2,TGTGCCACCAGTGACGCCGGGACTAGGGCGCACAATGAGCAGTTCTTC,CATSDAGTRAHNEQFF
TRBV12-3/TRBV12-4,many,TRBJ2-3,.,TGTGCCAGCAGTCCAACCCAAGCGGATACGCAGTATTTT,CASSPTQADTQYF
TRBV5-1,many,TRBJ2-1,.,TGCGCCAGCAGAGGGGTTGGAAGAAATGAGCAGTTCTTC,CASRGVGRNEQFF
TRBV5-1,.,TRBJ2-2,.,TGCGCCAGCATCGATTGGGCAGGGGCCGGGGAGCTGTTTTTT,CASIDWAGAGELFF
TRBV11-2,many,TRBJ2-7,.,TGTGCCAGCAGCTTACATACAGGGTCAATGGAGCAGTACTTC,CASSLHTGSMEQYF
TRBV3-1,few,TRBJ2-2,.,TGTGCCAGCAGCCAAGGGGGCGACACCGGGGAGCTGTTTTTT,CASSQGGDTGELFF